This T cell receptor beta chain was documented in a study of shared clonotypes between healthy human individuals. General study results and limits: Clonotype sharing levels among donors were expected to vary with sequencing depth.

About this clone itself: The antigen is not known.

Execution of the assay was at deep level. The protocol was immunoSEQ multiplex PCR, while the TCRdb copy is restricted to in-frame clones and leaves out a portion. This table has some 660,000 clones, 55% to 85% appearing once. With 6 bases removed from V and 5 bases from J, the gap between germline ends came to 13 bases. CDR3 length: 14 residues. Germline loops: CDR1 MNHNS, CDR2 SASEGT. The chain couples TRBV6-1 to TRBJ2-2; a possible D gene is TRBD1 (5 bases). Sample: memory CD4+ T cells sorted from blood. Subset noted: CD45RA-negative fraction. The source is a woman aged 25 to 39 in good health. CDR3 protein: CASSSQGPTGELFF. The CDR3, as DNA: TGTGCCAGCAGCTCCCAGGGCCCTACCGGGGAGCTGTTTTTT.